The rows below give T cell receptor beta chains drawn from one sample of a study of cytomegalovirus exposure and HLA in healthy donors. Clones were read by immunoSEQ multiplex PCR, and TCRdb kept only the in-frame ones, dropping some. The data hold 130,000 or so clones, with about 76% observed a single time. The specimen sequenced was PBMCs. The source of these receptors is a man aged 35 to 55 in good health and CMV-seropositive. The CDR3 runs from the conserved cysteine through the conserved F or W. The D gene is left open where the match is weak. Size values are once, few and many counts, or a class for expanded clones, and some rows have none.

J: TRBJ2-3; length: 14; V: TRBV27; D: -; size: -; CDR3: CASSSFLSTDTQYF; DNA: TGTGCCAGCAGTTCTTTTCTTAGCACAGATACGCAGTATTTT
J: TRBJ1-2; length: 16; V: TRBV4-2; D: TRBD1; size: -; CDR3: CASSQGPGQVDYGYTF; DNA: TGTGCCAGCAGCCAAGGGCCCGGACAGGTCGACTATGGCTACACCTTC
J: TRBJ2-6; length: 16; V: TRBV6-5; D: TRBD1; size: -; CDR3: CASSSSDRAGANVLTF; DNA: TGTGCCAGCAGTTCTTCCGACAGGGCTGGGGCCAACGTCCTGACTTTC
J: TRBJ2-5; length: 16; V: TRBV6-7; D: TRBD2; size: -; CDR3: CASSAPSGRWGETQYF; DNA: TGTGCCAGCAGTGCCCCCAGCGGGAGGTGGGGAGAGACCCAGTACTTC
J: TRBJ2-2; length: 15; V: TRBV28; D: -; size: -; CDR3: CASGLADANTGELFF; DNA: TGTGCCAGCGGCTTAGCGGACGCGAACACCGGGGAGCTGTTTTTT
J: TRBJ2-2; length: 15; V: TRBV18; D: TRBD1; size: -; CDR3: CASSAGTGYTGELFF; DNA: TGTGCCAGCTCAGCTGGGACAGGTTATACCGGGGAGCTGTTTTTT
J: TRBJ1-1; length: 17; V: TRBV5-4; D: -; size: few; CDR3: CASSLGTGFMMNTEAFF; DNA: TGTGCCAGCAGCTTGGGTACAGGGTTCATGATGAACACTGAAGCTTTCTTT
J: TRBJ2-7; length: 14; V: TRBV30; D: TRBD1; size: few; CDR3: CAWSVLGQTYEQYF; DNA: TGTGCCTGGAGTGTACTGGGACAGACCTACGAGCAGTACTTC
J: TRBJ2-1; length: 15; V: TRBV5-1; D: TRBD2; size: -; CDR3: CASSQLAGAYNEQFF; DNA: TGCGCCAGCAGCCAACTAGCGGGGGCCTACAATGAGCAGTTCTTC
J: TRBJ2-1; length: 15; V: TRBV11-2; D: -; size: -; CDR3: CASSLVWGEDNEQFF; DNA: TGTGCCAGCAGCTTAGTGTGGGGCGAGGACAATGAGCAGTTCTTC
J: TRBJ2-1; length: 15; V: TRBV27; D: TRBD1; size: -; CDR3: CASSTPTGGKNEQFF; DNA: TGTGCCAGCAGTACCCCGACAGGGGGCAAGAATGAGCAGTTCTTC
J: TRBJ1-2; length: 15; V: TRBV18; D: -; size: few; CDR3: CASSPEGKKNYGYTF; DNA: TGTGCCAGCTCACCGGAGGGGAAGAAAAACTATGGCTACACCTTC
J: TRBJ2-1; length: 16; V: TRBV11-2; D: TRBD1; size: -; CDR3: CASSLALDRFGSEQFF; DNA: TGTGCCAGCAGCTTAGCTTTGGACAGGTTTGGAAGCGAGCAGTTCTTC
J: TRBJ2-1; length: 16; V: TRBV7-8; D: TRBD2; size: few; CDR3: CASSSRGTTSYNEQFF; DNA: TGTGCCAGCAGCTCACGCGGGACTACTTCCTACAATGAGCAGTTCTTC
J: TRBJ2-7; length: 16; V: TRBV9; D: TRBD2; size: -; CDR3: CASSVGAGGPSYEQYF; DNA: TGTGCCAGCAGCGTAGGGGCGGGAGGGCCCTCCTACGAGCAGTACTTC
J: TRBJ1-1; length: 15; V: TRBV28; D: -; size: -; CDR3: CASSPLEKYSTEAFF; DNA: TGTGCCAGCAGCCCTTTAGAGAAATACTCCACTGAAGCTTTCTTT
J: TRBJ2-5; length: 15; V: TRBV19; D: TRBD2; size: -; CDR3: CASNPAGGGQETQYF; DNA: TGTGCCAGTAACCCGGCGGGAGGAGGTCAAGAGACCCAGTACTTC
J: TRBJ1-1; length: 13; V: TRBV11-1; D: TRBD1; size: -; CDR3: CASSLIGQGEAFF; DNA: TGTGCCAGCAGCTTGATTGGACAGGGCGAAGCTTTCTTT
J: TRBJ1-2; length: 15; V: TRBV14; D: -; size: -; CDR3: CASSQDRSVGYGYTF; DNA: TGTGCCAGCAGCCAAGATCGGTCTGTTGGCTATGGCTACACCTTC
J: TRBJ1-1; length: 14; V: TRBV30; D: TRBD1; size: few; CDR3: CAWRGDRDRDEAFF; DNA: TGTGCCTGGAGGGGAGACAGGGACAGAGATGAAGCTTTCTTT
J: TRBJ2-7; length: 12; V: TRBV29-1; D: -; size: -; CDR3: CSVEGQAYEQYF; DNA: TGCAGCGTTGAGGGGCAGGCCTACGAGCAGTACTTC
J: TRBJ1-1; length: 14; V: TRBV6-1; D: TRBD1; size: -; CDR3: CASSAGQGGTEAFF; DNA: TGTGCCAGCAGTGCGGGACAGGGGGGCACTGAAGCTTTCTTT